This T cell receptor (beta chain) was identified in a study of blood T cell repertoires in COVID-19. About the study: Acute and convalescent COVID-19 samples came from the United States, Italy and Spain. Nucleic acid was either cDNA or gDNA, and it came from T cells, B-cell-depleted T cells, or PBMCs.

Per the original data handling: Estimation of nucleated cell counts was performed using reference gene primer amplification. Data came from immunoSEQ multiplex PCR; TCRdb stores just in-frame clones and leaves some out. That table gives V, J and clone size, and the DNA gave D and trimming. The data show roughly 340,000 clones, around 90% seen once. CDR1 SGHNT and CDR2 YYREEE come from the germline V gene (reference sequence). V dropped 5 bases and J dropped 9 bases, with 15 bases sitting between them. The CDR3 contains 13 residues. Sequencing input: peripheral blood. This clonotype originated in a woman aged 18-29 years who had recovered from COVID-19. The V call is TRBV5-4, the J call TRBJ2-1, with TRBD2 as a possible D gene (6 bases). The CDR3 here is CASRSSSDPEQFF. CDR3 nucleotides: TGTGCCAGCAGGAGTTCTAGCGACCCTGAGCAGTTCTTC.